This T cell receptor beta chain was sequenced for a study of Graves' ophthalmopathy and Graves' hyperthyroidism. Germline values: CDR1 SGHTA, CDR2 FQGNSA. Trimming cost V 6 bases and J 10 bases, with 10 bases left between them. CDR3 size: 12 residues. Beta-chain TCR CDR3 regions were amplified from RNA transcripts. An initial RT-PCR round employing HTBI primers preceded a second-round multiplex PCR. TCRdb called the multiplex PCR reads again in MiXCR, with one record for every CDR3 protein. The sample holds more than 1,000,000 distinct CDR3 sequences; about 36% are singletons and the top ten take approximately 12%.

Sequencing input: peripheral blood or thyroid tissue (not recorded which). This chain connects TRBV7-2 to TRBJ1-6; TRBD1 might be the D (5 bases). The TCR comes from an adult man with Graves' hyperthyroidism. CDR3 sequence: CASSKGQSPLHF. The CDR3, as DNA: TGTGCCAGCAGTAAGGGGCAATCACCCCTCCACTTT.